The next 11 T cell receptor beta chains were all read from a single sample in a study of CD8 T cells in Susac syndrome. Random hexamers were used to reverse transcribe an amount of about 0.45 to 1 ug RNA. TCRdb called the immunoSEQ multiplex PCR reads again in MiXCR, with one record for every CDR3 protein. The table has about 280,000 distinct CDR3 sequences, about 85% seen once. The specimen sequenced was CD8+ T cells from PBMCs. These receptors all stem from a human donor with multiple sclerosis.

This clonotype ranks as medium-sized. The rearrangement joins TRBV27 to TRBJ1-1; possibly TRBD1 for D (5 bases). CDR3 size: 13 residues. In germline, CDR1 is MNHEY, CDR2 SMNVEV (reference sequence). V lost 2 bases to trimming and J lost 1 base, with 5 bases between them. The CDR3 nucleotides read TGTGCCAGCAGTTTAGGGGGGAACACTGAAGCTTTCTTT. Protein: CASSLGGNTEAFF.

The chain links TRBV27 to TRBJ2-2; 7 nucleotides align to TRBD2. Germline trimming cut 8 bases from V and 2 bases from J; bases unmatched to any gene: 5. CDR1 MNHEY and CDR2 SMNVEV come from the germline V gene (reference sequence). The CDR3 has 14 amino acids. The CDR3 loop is CASYPSGNTGELFF. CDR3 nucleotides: TGTGCCAGCTACCCTAGCGGCAACACCGGGGAGCTGTTTTTT.

CDR3 sequence (DNA): TGTGCCACCGACTCTAACACTGAAGCTTTCTTT. It specifies CATDSNTEAFF. The rearrangement joins TRBV2 to TRBJ1-1; D not certain. The CDR3 contains 11 residues. Germline-derived CDR1 and CDR2 are SNHLY and FYNNEI. The germline V and J ends were trimmed by 10 bases and 2 bases, with 8 bases remaining between them. Combining the CDR3 with reference TRBV2 and TRBJ1-1 gives the whole variable domain EPEVTQTPSHQVTQMGQEVILRCVPISNHLYFYWYRQILGQKVEFLVSFYNNEISEKSEIFDDQFSVERPDGSNFTLKIRSTKLEDSAMYFCATDSNTEAFFGQGTRLTVV.

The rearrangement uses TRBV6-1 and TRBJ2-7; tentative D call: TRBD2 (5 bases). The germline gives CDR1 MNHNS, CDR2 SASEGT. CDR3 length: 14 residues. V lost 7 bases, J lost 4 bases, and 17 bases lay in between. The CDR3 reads CASTPRGFAYEQYF. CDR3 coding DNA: TGTGCCAGCACCCCCCGAGGGTTTGCGTACGAGCAGTACTTC.

Here the CDR3 reads CAWSLGTEAFF. In nucleotides, the CDR3 is TGTGCCTGGAGTCTAGGCACTGAAGCTTTCTTT. The chain recombines TRBV30 with TRBJ1-1; unclear D gene. CDR1 is GTSNPN and CDR2 is SVGIG in the germline V gene (reference sequence). The CDR3 runs 11 residues. V lost 2 bases and J lost 4, with 5 bases in between.

Here the CDR3 reads CASSFEQTWVDEQFF. DNA for the CDR3: TGCGCCAGCAGCTTTGAACAAACTTGGGTCGATGAGCAGTTCTTC. The V gene is TRBV5-1, the J gene TRBJ2-1; D is unresolved. CDR1 is SGHRS, CDR2 YFSETQ, per germline. V dropped 2 bases and J dropped 8 bases, with 17 bases sitting between them. CDR3 length: 15 amino acids.

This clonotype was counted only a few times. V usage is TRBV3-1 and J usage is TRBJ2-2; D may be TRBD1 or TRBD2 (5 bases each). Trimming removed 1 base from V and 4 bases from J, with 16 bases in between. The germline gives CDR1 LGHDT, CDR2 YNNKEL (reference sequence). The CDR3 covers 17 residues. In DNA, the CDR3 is TGTGCCAGCAGCCAAGTAGGAAGACAGAGGGTCACCGGGGAGCTGTTTTTT. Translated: CASSQVGRQRVTGELFF.

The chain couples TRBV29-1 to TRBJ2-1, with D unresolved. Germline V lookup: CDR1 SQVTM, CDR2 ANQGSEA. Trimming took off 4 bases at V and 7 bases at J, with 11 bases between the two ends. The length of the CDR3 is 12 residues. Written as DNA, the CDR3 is TGCAGCGTTGGACTCCTCCGGAATGAGCAGTTCTTC. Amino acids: CSVGLLRNEQFF.

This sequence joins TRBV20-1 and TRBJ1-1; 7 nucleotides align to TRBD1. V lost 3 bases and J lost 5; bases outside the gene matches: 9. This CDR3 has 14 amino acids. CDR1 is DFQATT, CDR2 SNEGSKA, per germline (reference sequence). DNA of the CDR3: TGCAGTGCTAGGCCACAGGGGTACGGGACTGAAGCTTTCTTT. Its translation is CSARPQGYGTEAFF.

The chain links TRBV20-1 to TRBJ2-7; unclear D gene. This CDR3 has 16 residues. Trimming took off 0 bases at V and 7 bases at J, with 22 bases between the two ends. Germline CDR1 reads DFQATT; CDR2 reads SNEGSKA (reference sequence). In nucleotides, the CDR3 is TGCAGTGCTAGAGATCCTCCGGACGGTCTACCCCAGGAGCAGTACTTC. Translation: CSARDPPDGLPQEQYF.

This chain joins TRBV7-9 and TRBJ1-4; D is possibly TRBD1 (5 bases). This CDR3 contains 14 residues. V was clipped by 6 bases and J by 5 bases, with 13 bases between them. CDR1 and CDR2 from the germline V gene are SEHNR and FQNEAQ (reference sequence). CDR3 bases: TGTGCCAGCAGTCTCGGGGCCTTAAATGAAAAACTGTTTTTT. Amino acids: CASSLGALNEKLFF.